Listed below are T cell receptor beta chains from one sample, sequenced in a study of control samples from healthy donors and cancer patients. Clones were sequenced by immunoSEQ multiplex PCR, and TCRdb holds only the in-frame ones, with some missing. The sample includes approximately 140,000 clones, roughly 94% seen only once; the top ten take around 12%. Sequenced: blood. The receptors come from a man between 40 and 49 years old in good health. Both conserved end residues are part of each CDR3. A D gene is named only where the DNA matches it firmly. Clone size is shown for a subset of rows, as once, few, many or a class of expanded clone.

V gene,D gene,J gene,clone size,CDR3 length,CDR3 DNA,CDR3 protein
TRBV6-5,TRBD2,TRBJ2-7,.,15,TGTGCCAGCAGAACTCTAGCGGACCTCCCCTACGAGCAGTACTTC,CASRTLADLPYEQYF
TRBV29-1,TRBD2,TRBJ2-5,.,15,TGCAGCGTTGCGGGAGGGGGGGCCGTAAAAGAGACCCAGTACTTC,CSVAGGGAVKETQYF
TRBV6-1,.,TRBJ2-4,.,15,TGTGCCAGCAGTGAACAGGGGTTTGACAAAAACATTCAGTACTTC,CASSEQGFDKNIQYF
TRBV9,TRBD1,TRBJ2-7,medium-sized,12,TGTGCCAGCAGCGGCGACAGGGACGAGCAGTACTTC,CASSGDRDEQYF
TRBV10-1,TRBD1,TRBJ2-7,.,15,TGCGCCAAAAGGAACCGGGACAGGGGGATTTGGGAGCAGTACTTC,CAKRNRDRGIWEQYF
TRBV12-3/TRBV12-4,.,TRBJ2-7,.,12,TGTGCCAGCAGTTTAGCGCGTTACGAGCAGTACTTC,CASSLARYEQYF
TRBV5-1,.,TRBJ2-5,.,14,TGCGCCAGCAGCTTGGCTGTAGGGTCCGAGACCCAGTACTTC,CASSLAVGSETQYF
TRBV18,.,TRBJ1-2,.,12,TGTGCCAGCTCACCGGGCGGATATGGCTACACCTTC,CASSPGGYGYTF
TRBV28,TRBD2,TRBJ2-5,.,15,TGTGCCAGCACCAAGATAGCGGGAGTGTGGGAGACCCAGTACTTC,CASTKIAGVWETQYF
TRBV19,.,TRBJ1-5,.,14,TGTGCCAGTAGCGAGAGAGGGGGCAATCAGCCCCAGCATTTT,CASSERGGNQPQHF
TRBV24-1,.,TRBJ1-5,once,16,TGTGCCACCAGTGACCCACGGTGGGTTGGGAATCAGCCCCAGCATTTT,CATSDPRWVGNQPQHF
TRBV5-6,.,TRBJ1-2,.,18,TGTGCCAGCAGCTTGGCCGTACAGGGTAGTTGGAGTAACTATGGCTACACCTTC,CASSLAVQGSWSNYGYTF
TRBV10-3,.,TRBJ1-1,.,12,TGTGCCATCAGACGGCAGGAGACTGAAGCTTTCTTT,CAIRRQETEAFF
TRBV5-8,.,TRBJ1-1,.,14,TGTGCCAGCAGCCCCGGGACACTTAACACTGAAGCTTTCTTT,CASSPGTLNTEAFF
TRBV3-1/TRBV3-2,.,TRBJ2-7,.,18,TGTGCCAGCAGCCAAGCGGCTCTAGCGATCCAAGGGTCCAACGAGCAGTACTTC,CASSQAALAIQGSNEQYF
TRBV5-6,.,TRBJ1-1,.,16,TGTGCCAGCAGCGCCGCGATCGGAGAAGTGAACACTGAAGCTTTCTTT,CASSAAIGEVNTEAFF
TRBV20-1,.,TRBJ2-1,.,11,TGCAGTGCTAGGGCCCGTAATGAGCAGTTCTTC,CSARARNEQFF
TRBV5-4,.,TRBJ2-3,.,12,TGTGCCAGCAGCTTGGTATGGGATACGCAGTATTTT,CASSLVWDTQYF
TRBV20-1,.,TRBJ1-5,.,14,TGCAGTGCCAGTGCCGGGACAATCAATCAGCCCCAGCATTTT,CSASAGTINQPQHF
TRBV28,.,TRBJ2-2,.,16,TGTGCCAGCGCTTCACGGATTCCCTTTAACACCGGGGAGCTGTTTTTT,CASASRIPFNTGELFF
TRBV21-1,.,TRBJ1-4,.,12,TGTGCCAGCAGCGGATCAGGGGGGGCCCTGTTTTTT,CASSGSGGALFF
TRBV6-5,.,TRBJ2-5,.,14,TGTGCCAGCAGTTACGAAGGTGTTACGGAGACCCAGTACTTC,CASSYEGVTETQYF
TRBV3-1/TRBV3-2,TRBD1,TRBJ2-7,.,13,TGTGCCAGCACCCAGGGGGCTGGGTACGAGCAGTACTTC,CASTQGAGYEQYF
TRBV3-1/TRBV3-2,.,TRBJ1-5,.,15,TGTGCCAGCAGCTCCTCTCCCTATGAGGGTCAGCCCCAGCATTTT,CASSSSPYEGQPQHF